What follows is one TCR beta chain and its context. Its antigen remains unidentified. In germline, CDR1 is LGHDT, CDR2 YNNKEL (reference sequence). This CDR3 region has 15 residues. With V trimmed by 4 bases and J by 5 bases, 10 bases remained unmatched. These data belong to a study of CD4 T cells in relation to SARS-CoV-2 and coronaviruses. About the study: No peptide or an HIV-1 Nef peptide pool served as negative control. Study outcomes and limitations: Samples before the pandemic and after infection were not matched within any donor. Crossreactive clones expanded significantly less to SARS-CoV-2 than monoreactive clones.

Method: immunoSEQ multiplex PCR; TCRdb's copy keeps in-frame clones and lacks some. The sample lists around 15,000 clones, approximately 81% occurring once. CD4+ T cells from unexposed donors were obtained before the COVID-19 pandemic (2011-2018). Isolation of CD4+ T cells took place after less than 11 days in culture. The sequence was obtained from a human donor in good health. The chain is built from TRBV3-1 (or the pseudogene TRBV3-2) and TRBJ2-5; 7 bases agree with TRBD2. Specimen: CD4+ T cells from PBMCs, cultured in vitro. This chain's CDR3 is CASSRFGGEGETQYF. The CDR3 DNA is TGTGCCAGCAGCCGCTTTGGGGGGGAGGGGGAGACCCAGTACTTC.